This TCR beta chain was captured in a study of molecular identifiers for immune sequencing clone quantification. Study-level results: Clonotypes topping 20 RNA copies carried over 98% of effector molecules but under 1% of naive ones.

Making the bulk TCR libraries relied on previously described methods and listed TCR primers. One entry per CDR3 protein, called by TCRdb with MiXCR from the PCR reads. The sample yields around 65,000 distinct CDR3 sequences, about a fifth seen once. This clonotype was counted many times. Its antigen is not known. The ends were cut back, 2 bases at V and 3 bases at J, with 11 bases in the middle. There are 14 residues in the CDR3. In germline, CDR1 is MNHEY, CDR2 SVGAGI. This chain uses TRBV6-5 with TRBJ2-7; a possible D gene is TRBD2 (6 bases). The clonotype was recovered from a human donor in good health. Some libraries in this study had Jurkat cell RNA spiked in. The specimen was naive CD8+ T cells from blood, with Jurkat cell RNA spiked in. Subset specified: FACS-sorted CD8+CD4-CCR7+CD45RA+ naive T cells. The CDR3 reads CASSYGLSYYEQYF. The DNA of the CDR3 is TGTGCCAGCAGTTACGGACTATCGTACTACGAGCAGTACTTC.